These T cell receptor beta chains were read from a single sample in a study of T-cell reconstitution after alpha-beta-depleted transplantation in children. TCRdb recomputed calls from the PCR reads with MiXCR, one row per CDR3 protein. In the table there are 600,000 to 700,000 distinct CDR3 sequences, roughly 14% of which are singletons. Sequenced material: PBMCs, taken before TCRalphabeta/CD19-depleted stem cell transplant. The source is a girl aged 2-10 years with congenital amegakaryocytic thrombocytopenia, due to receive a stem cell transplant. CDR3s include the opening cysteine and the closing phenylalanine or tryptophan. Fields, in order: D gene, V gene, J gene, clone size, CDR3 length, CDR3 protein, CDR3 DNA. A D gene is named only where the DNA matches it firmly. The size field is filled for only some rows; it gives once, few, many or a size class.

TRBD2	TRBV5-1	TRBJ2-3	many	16	CASSLALAGLGDTQYF	TGCGCCAGCAGCTTGGCCCTAGCGGGCCTGGGAGATACGCAGTATTTT
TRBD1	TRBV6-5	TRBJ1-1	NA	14	CASSYEAGGAEAFF	TGTGCCAGCAGTTACGAGGCAGGGGGGGCTGAAGCTTTCTTT
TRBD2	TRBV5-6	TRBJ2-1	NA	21	CASGPGIQGGLLAGVGNEQFF	TGTGCCAGCGGCCCCGGAATACAGGGCGGCTTACTAGCGGGAGTTGGAAATGAGCAGTTCTTC
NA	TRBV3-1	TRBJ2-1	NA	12	CASSQTRTEQFF	TGTGCCAGCAGCCAGACTAGGACCGAGCAGTTCTTC
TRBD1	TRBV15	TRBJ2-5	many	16	CATSRPPTGSQETQYF	TGTGCCACCAGCAGACCCCCGACAGGGAGTCAAGAGACCCAGTACTTC
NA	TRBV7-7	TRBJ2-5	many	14	CASSSTGEQETQYF	TGTGCCAGCAGCTCCACCGGGGAGCAAGAGACCCAGTACTTC
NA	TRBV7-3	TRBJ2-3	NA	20	CASSAPPGLLPPEYTDTQYF	TGTGCCAGCAGCGCCCCGCCGGGACTCCTCCCTCCGGAATACACAGATACGCAGTATTTT
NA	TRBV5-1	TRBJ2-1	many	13	CASSWRVVNEQFF	TGCGCCAGCAGCTGGAGGGTGGTAAATGAGCAGTTCTTC
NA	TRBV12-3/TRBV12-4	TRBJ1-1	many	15	CASSSLGGESTEAFF	TGTGCCAGCAGTTCCTTGGGAGGGGAGAGCACTGAAGCTTTCTTT
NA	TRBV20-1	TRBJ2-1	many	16	CSARAPSGNSYNEQFF	TGCAGTGCTAGAGCTCCAAGCGGCAACTCCTACAATGAGCAGTTCTTC
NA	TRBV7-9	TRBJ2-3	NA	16	CASLPQRDGATNTQYF	TGTGCCAGCCTCCCCCAGAGGGACGGAGCGACGAATACGCAGTATTTT
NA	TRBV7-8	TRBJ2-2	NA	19	CASSLGRLRARTNTGELFF	TGTGCCAGCAGCTTAGGCCGTCTCCGGGCAAGAACGAACACCGGGGAGCTGTTTTTT
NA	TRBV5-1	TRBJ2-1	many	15	CASSLEGSSYNEQFF	TGCGCCAGCAGCTTGGAGGGGAGCTCCTACAATGAGCAGTTCTTC
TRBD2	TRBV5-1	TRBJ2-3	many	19	CASSLVSGKSSGRVDTQYF	TGCGCCAGCAGCTTGGTGTCGGGTAAATCGAGCGGGAGGGTGGATACGCAGTATTTT
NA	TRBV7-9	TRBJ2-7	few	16	CASSYRAGRDSYEQYF	TGTGCCAGCAGCTACCGTGCGGGCCGGGATTCCTACGAGCAGTACTTC
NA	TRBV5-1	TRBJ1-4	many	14	CASSMTGTDEKLFF	TGCGCCAGCAGCATGACAGGAACGGATGAAAAACTGTTTTTT
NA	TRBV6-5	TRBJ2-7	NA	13	CASSLTAGYEQYF	TGTGCCAGCAGCTTAACCGCAGGCTACGAGCAGTACTTC
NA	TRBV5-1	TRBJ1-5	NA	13	CASGTGEDQPQHF	TGCGCCAGCGGCACGGGGGAGGATCAGCCCCAGCATTTT
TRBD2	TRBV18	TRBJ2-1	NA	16	CASSRTLAGGSNEQFF	TGTGCCAGCTCACGTACACTAGCGGGAGGGTCGAATGAGCAGTTCTTC
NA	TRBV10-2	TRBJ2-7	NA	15	CASRAAGTPAYEQYF	TGCGCCAGCAGGGCCGCCGGGACACCAGCCTACGAGCAGTACTTC
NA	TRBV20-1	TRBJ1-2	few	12	CSARDHENCYTF	TGCAGTGCTAGAGATCATGAGAATTGCTACACCTTC
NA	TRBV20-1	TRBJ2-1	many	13	CSAQQGVYNEQFF	TGCAGTGCACAGCAGGGCGTATACAATGAGCAGTTCTTC
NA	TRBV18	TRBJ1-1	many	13	CASSPERATEAFF	TGTGCCAGCTCACCGGAGAGGGCCACTGAAGCTTTCTTT
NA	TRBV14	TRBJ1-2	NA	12	CASSQADYGYTF	TGTGCCAGCAGCCAAGCAGACTATGGCTACACCTTC
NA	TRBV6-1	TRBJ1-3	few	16	CASHTYRPLAGNTIYF	TGTGCCAGTCATACGTACAGGCCCCTGGCAGGAAACACCATATATTTT
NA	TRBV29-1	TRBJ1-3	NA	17	CSVEDPEGEGSGNTIYF	TGCAGCGTTGAAGATCCGGAGGGCGAGGGCTCTGGAAACACCATATATTTT
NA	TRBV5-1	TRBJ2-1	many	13	CAGSDRPGNEQFF	TGCGCCGGATCCGATCGGCCAGGCAATGAGCAGTTCTTC
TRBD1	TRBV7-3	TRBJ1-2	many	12	CASSQGAGGYTF	TGTGCCAGCAGCCAGGGGGCGGGTGGCTACACCTTC
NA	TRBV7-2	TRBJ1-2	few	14	CASSLAPSSYGYTF	TGTGCCAGCAGCTTAGCGCCGAGCAGCTATGGCTACACCTTC
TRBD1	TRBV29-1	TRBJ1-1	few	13	CSVAGQGYTEAFF	TGCAGCGTTGCGGGACAGGGGTACACTGAAGCTTTCTTT
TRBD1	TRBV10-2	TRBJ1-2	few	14	CASSDGTGFWGYTF	TGCGCCAGCAGTGATGGGACAGGGTTTTGGGGCTACACCTTC
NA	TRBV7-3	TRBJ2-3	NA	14	CASSLSRTTDTQYF	TGTGCCAGCAGCTTATCGCGGACCACAGATACGCAGTATTTT
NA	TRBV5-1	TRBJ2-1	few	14	CASSGDLRTHEQFF	TGCGCCAGCAGCGGGGACTTGCGCACCCACGAGCAGTTCTTC
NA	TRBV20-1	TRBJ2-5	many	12	CSASGGGETQYF	TGCAGTGCTAGTGGGGGCGGGGAGACCCAGTACTTC
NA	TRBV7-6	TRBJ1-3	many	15	CASSDPSSSGNTIYF	TGTGCCAGCAGCGACCCCTCAAGCTCTGGAAACACCATATATTTT
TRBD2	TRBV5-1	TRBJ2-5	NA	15	CASSSLSGSQETQYF	TGCGCCAGCAGCTCCCTTAGCGGGAGTCAAGAGACCCAGTACTTC
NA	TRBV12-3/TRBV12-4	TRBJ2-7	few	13	CASSNIDIYEQYF	TGTGCCAGCTCAAATATAGACATCTACGAGCAGTACTTC
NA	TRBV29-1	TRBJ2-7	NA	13	CSVVGSSSYEQYF	TGCAGCGTTGTCGGGAGTTCGTCCTACGAGCAGTACTTC
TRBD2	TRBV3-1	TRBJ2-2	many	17	CASSHLIGRANTGELFF	TGTGCCAGCAGCCATTTGATCGGGAGGGCGAACACCGGGGAGCTGTTTTTT
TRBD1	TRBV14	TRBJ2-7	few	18	CASSHSGTGDLHTYEQYF	TGTGCCAGCAGCCATTCCGGGACAGGGGATTTGCATACATACGAGCAGTACTTC
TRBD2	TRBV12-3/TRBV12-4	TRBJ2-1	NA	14	CASSLKREQGEQFF	TGTGCCAGCAGCCTCAAGCGGGAGCAGGGTGAGCAGTTCTTC
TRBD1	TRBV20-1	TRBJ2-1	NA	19	CSARASGAGGSSSYNEQFF	TGCAGTGCTAGAGCATCCGGGGCAGGGGGCTCGAGCTCCTACAATGAGCAGTTCTTC
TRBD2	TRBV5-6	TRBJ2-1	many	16	CASSLPRLAEYNEQFF	TGTGCCAGCAGCTTACCCAGACTAGCGGAGTACAATGAGCAGTTCTTC
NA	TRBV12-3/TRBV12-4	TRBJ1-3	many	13	CASSLLYGNTIYF	TGTGCCAGCAGTTTATTGTATGGAAACACCATATATTTT
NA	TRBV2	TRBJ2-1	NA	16	CASSERVPYSGGGQFF	TGTGCCAGCAGTGAACGCGTCCCATATAGCGGTGGCGGGCAGTTCTTC
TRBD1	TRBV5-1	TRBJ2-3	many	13	CASSLTPGQERYF	TGCGCCAGCAGCTTAACCCCGGGACAGGAACGGTATTTT
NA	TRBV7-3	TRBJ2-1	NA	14	CASSSMGQYNEQFF	TGTGCCAGCAGCTCAATGGGTCAGTACAATGAGCAGTTCTTC
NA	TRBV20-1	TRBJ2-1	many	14	CSANPRPVKNEQFF	TGCAGTGCCAACCCGCGCCCCGTTAAAAATGAGCAGTTCTTC
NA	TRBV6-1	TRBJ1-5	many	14	CASGQGTGNQPQHF	TGTGCCAGCGGTCAAGGGACGGGCAATCAGCCCCAGCATTTT
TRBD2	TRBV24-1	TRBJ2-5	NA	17	CATSDFKQRENQETQYF	TGTGCCACCAGTGATTTTAAACAGCGGGAGAACCAAGAGACCCAGTACTTC
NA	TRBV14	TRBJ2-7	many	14	CASSAYPFSYEQYF	TGTGCCAGCAGCGCCTATCCCTTTTCCTACGAGCAGTACTTC
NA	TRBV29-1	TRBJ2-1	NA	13	CSVLDGSYNEQFF	TGCAGCGTTCTAGACGGTTCCTACAATGAGCAGTTCTTC
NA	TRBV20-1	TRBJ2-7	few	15	CSARGLQGLGYEQYF	TGCAGTGCTAGAGGGCTACAGGGCCTCGGGTACGAGCAGTACTTC